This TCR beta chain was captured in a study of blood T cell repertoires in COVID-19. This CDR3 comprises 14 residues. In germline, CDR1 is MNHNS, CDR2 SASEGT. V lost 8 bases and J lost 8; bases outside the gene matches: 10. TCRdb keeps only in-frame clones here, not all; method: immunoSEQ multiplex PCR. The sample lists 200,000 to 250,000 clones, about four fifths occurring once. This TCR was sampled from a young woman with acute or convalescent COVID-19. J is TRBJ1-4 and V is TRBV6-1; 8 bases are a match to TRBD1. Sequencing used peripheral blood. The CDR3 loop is CASLYTGGDEKLFF. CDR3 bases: TGTGCCAGCTTGTATACAGGGGGGGACGAAAAACTGTTTTTT.